This T cell receptor (beta chain) was documented in a study of response to subunit inactivated influenza vaccine. TCRdb recomputed calls from the RT-PCR reads with MiXCR, one row per CDR3 protein. This sample carries approximately 290,000 distinct CDR3 sequences, around 20% of them seen once, and the ten largest clones take about a tenth. Germline lookup yields CDR1 MNHNS and CDR2 SASEGT. V shed 6 bases, J shed 6 bases, and the junction held 11 bases outside the gene matches. The CDR3 has 16 amino acids. Ten or more counts support this clonotype. This specimen was PBMCs from blood, taken less than 22 months after vaccination. The chain links TRBV6-1 to TRBJ1-2; 12 bases are shared with TRBD1. The receptor comes from a man between 50 and 69 years old who received an inactivated influenza vaccine. The CDR3 DNA sequence: TGTGCCAGCAGACGGACCGGGACAGGGGGCGTGGATGGCTACACCTTC. This encodes CASRRTGTGGVDGYTF.